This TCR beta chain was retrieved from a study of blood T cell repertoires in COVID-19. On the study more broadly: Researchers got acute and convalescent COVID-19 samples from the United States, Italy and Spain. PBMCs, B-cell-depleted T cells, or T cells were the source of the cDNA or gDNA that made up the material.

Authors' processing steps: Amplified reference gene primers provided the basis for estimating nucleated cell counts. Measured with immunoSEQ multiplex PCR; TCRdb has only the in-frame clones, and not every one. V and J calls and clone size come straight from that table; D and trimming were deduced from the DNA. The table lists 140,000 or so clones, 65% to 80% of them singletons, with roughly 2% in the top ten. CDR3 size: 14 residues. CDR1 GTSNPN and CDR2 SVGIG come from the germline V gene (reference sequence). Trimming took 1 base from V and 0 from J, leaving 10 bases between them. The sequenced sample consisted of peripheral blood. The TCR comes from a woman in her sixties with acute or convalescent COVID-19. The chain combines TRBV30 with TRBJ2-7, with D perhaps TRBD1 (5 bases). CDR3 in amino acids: CAWSEGVPSYEQYF. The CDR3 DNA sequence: TGTGCCTGGAGTGAAGGGGTTCCCTCCTACGAGCAGTACTTC.